A single sample is the source of the 32 T cell receptor beta chains below, sequenced in a study of blood T cell repertoires in COVID-19. Here immunoSEQ multiplex PCR was the method, and the copy in TCRdb shows in-frame clones only, minus some. The repertoire holds 300,000 or so clones, with 65% to 90% as singletons. Sequencing was performed on PBMCs or T cells enriched from blood (not recorded which). Receptors originate from a woman aged 40 to 50 with acute COVID-19.

J is TRBJ1-5 and V is TRBV6-2 or TRBV6-3, with TRBD1 matching 8 bases. J lost 3 bases, V lost 3 bases, and 7 bases had no gene match. CDR1 and CDR2 from the germline V gene are MNHEY and SVGEGT. CDR3 length: 16 residues. CDR3 nucleotides: TGTGCCAGCAGTTATTTGGGGCAGGGGGCCAATCAGCCCCAGCATTTT. Protein sequence: CASSYLGQGANQPQHF.

This clone was detected once. The chain couples TRBV10-2 to TRBJ1-2, with D possibly TRBD1 on 5 matching bases. Germline V gene lookup returns CDR1 WSHSY and CDR2 SAAADI. The CDR3 extends over 13 amino acids. The V gene lost 8 bases and the J gene lost 3 bases, with 13 bases spanning the gap. The CDR3 DNA reads as TGCGCCAGCGGGAGCCGGGGGGACTATGGCTACACCTTC. Residues: CASGSRGDYGYTF.

This clone was picked up a small number of times. At one of its ends the junction is not consistent with the germline gene, which may arise from a read error. V gene TRBV3-1 (or the pseudogene TRBV3-2) combines with J gene TRBJ1-4; D is uncertain. The CDR3 covers 11 residues. Germline V CDR1 and CDR2: LGHDT, YNNKEL (reference sequence). The CDR3 loop reads CASSQAGLSVF. The CDR3 coding sequence is TGTGCCAGCAGCCAAGCGGGTCTTTCGGTTTTT.

V usage is TRBV7-8 and J usage is TRBJ1-6; D possibly corresponds to TRBD1 (5 bases). Germline CDR1 reads SGHVS; CDR2 reads FQNEAQ. This CDR3 comprises 15 residues. V lost 5 bases and J lost 10, with 18 bases in between. In DNA, the CDR3 is TGTGCCAGCAGCCCTAGGGTACAGGTTGGATCACCCCTCCACTTT. Encoded protein: CASSPRVQVGSPLHF.

The chain combines TRBV6-2 or TRBV6-3 with TRBJ2-4, with a weak D call TRBD1 (5 bases). The germline V and J ends were trimmed by 5 bases and 1 base, with 15 bases remaining between them. The V gene's germline CDR1 is MNHEY and CDR2 SVGEGT. The CDR3 length is 16 residues. CDR3 sequence reads: CASSEQGWAAKNIQYF. The CDR3 nucleotides read TGTGCCAGCAGTGAGCAGGGCTGGGCGGCCAAAAACATTCAGTACTTC.

The chain combines TRBV15 with TRBJ2-5, with 16 bases matching TRBD2. This CDR3 comprises 19 residues. Germline V gene sequence: CDR1 LNHNV, CDR2 YYDKDF (reference sequence). The V segment lost 3 bases and the J segment 4 bases; nucleotides outside the gene matches: 11. CDR3 bases: TGTGCCACCAGCAGTGAGACCGGGACTAGCGGGGGGGCAAGAGAGACCCAGTACTTC. Translation: CATSSETGTSGGARETQYF.

V and J are TRBV7-2 and TRBJ2-3; D possibly corresponds to TRBD2 (6 bases). Germline loops: CDR1 SGHTA, CDR2 FQGNSA. The V gene lost 5 bases and the J gene lost 2 bases, with 11 bases spanning the gap. The CDR3 consists of 14 residues. The CDR3 loop reads CASSLRLVTDTQYF. DNA for the CDR3: TGTGCCAGCAGCCTAAGACTAGTCACAGATACGCAGTATTTT. The complete variable domain, with remaining parts taken from reference TRBV7-2 and TRBJ2-3, reads GAGVSQSPSNKVTEKGKDVELRCDPISGHTALYWYRQSLGQGLEFLIYFQGNSAPDKSGLPSDRFSAERTGGSVSTLTIQRTQQEDSAVYLCASSLRLVTDTQYFGPGTRLTVL.

V and J are TRBV19 and TRBJ1-2; TRBD1 is a possible D gene (6 bases). The germline V and J ends were trimmed by 1 base and 4 bases, with 16 bases remaining between them. CDR3 size: 16 residues. Per the germline V gene, CDR1 is LNHDA and CDR2 is SQIVND (reference sequence). CDR3 region: CASSIAPWTAGYGYTF. As DNA, the CDR3 is TGTGCCAGTAGTATAGCCCCTTGGACAGCCGGCTATGGCTACACCTTC.

The chain combines TRBV19 with TRBJ1-5; D is ambiguous. CDR1 LNHDA and CDR2 SQIVND come from the germline V gene (reference sequence). The length of the CDR3 is 15 residues. Trimming removed 5 bases at V and 4 bases at J, with 15 bases between. The CDR3 DNA sequence: TGTGCCAGTAGTTTATACGGGATTCATAATCAGCCCCAGCATTTT. Translation: CASSLYGIHNQPQHF.

V usage is TRBV11-2 and J usage is TRBJ2-2; 9 positions agree with TRBD2. Germline loops: CDR1 SGHAT, CDR2 FQNNGV. This CDR3 contains 16 residues. J lost 1 base, V lost 2 bases, and 2 bases had no gene match. CDR3 protein: CASSLLRGGNTGELFF. The CDR3 bases are TGTGCCAGCAGCTTATTGCGGGGGGGGAACACCGGGGAGCTGTTTTTT.

In its sample, this clone was seen a few times. The chain combines TRBV3-1 (or the pseudogene TRBV3-2) with TRBJ2-5; D might be TRBD1 (6 bases). There are 16 residues in the CDR3. Trimming took off 0 bases at V and 5 bases at J, with 16 bases between the two ends. Germline V gives CDR1 LGHDT, CDR2 YNNKEL (reference sequence). The CDR3 DNA follows: TGTGCCAGCAGCCAAGATCCTGGCAGGGGTGGGGAGACCCAGTACTTC. This sequence encodes CASSQDPGRGGETQYF.

The chain joins TRBV14 to TRBJ2-5, with D perhaps TRBD1 (5 bases). Germline-derived CDR1 and CDR2 are SGHDN and FVKESK. This CDR3 region has 15 residues. V shed 0 bases and J shed 2 bases, with 10 bases lying between them. The CDR3 is CASSQEIKGQETQYF. For the CDR3, the DNA is TGTGCCAGCAGCCAAGAGATAAAGGGGCAAGAGACCCAGTACTTC.

The chain recombines TRBV21-1 with TRBJ2-1; the table's D call, TRBD2, was not checked against the DNA. TRBV21-1 is a pseudogene locus. The CDR3 totals 16 residues. CDR3 protein: CASSKKKSGNYNEQFF. The CDR3 DNA reads TGTGCCAGCAGCAAAAAGAAGAGCGGGAACTACAATGAGCAGTTCTTC.

The gene calls are TRBV6-5 and TRBJ2-1, with D perhaps matching TRBD2 (7 bases). The CDR3 sequence is 14 residues long. V dropped 5 bases and J dropped 6 bases, with 14 bases sitting between them. CDR1 is MNHEY, CDR2 SVGAGI, per germline. The CDR3 DNA sequence: TGTGCCAGCAGTACAGGGTCGGGGGGCAATGAGCAGTTCTTC. Translated, it gives CASSTGSGGNEQFF.

V is TRBV3-1 (or the pseudogene TRBV3-2) and J is TRBJ2-5, with D perhaps matching TRBD2 (7 bases). This CDR3 spans 16 amino acids. Germline V gene lookup returns CDR1 LGHDT and CDR2 YNNKEL (reference sequence). V lost 0 bases and J 7 bases, leaving 18 bases between the germline ends. In DNA, the CDR3 is TGTGCCAGCAGCCAAGATTTGGAGGGGGGGTCCAGGACCCAGTACTTC. This codes for CASSQDLEGGSRTQYF.

The chain couples TRBV9 to TRBJ1-5, with 10 bases fitting TRBD1. V was clipped by 4 bases and J by 3 bases; unmatched bases: 4. CDR1 is SGDLS, CDR2 YYNGEE, per germline. The CDR3 contains 15 residues. As DNA, the CDR3 is TGTGCCAGCAGCCCCGGGACAGGGGTCAATCAGCCCCAGCATTTT. Translating gives CASSPGTGVNQPQHF.

This rearrangement joins TRBV20-1 to TRBJ1-1, with 7 nucleotides matching TRBD1. The CDR3 runs to 10 residues. Germline V gives CDR1 DFQATT, CDR2 SNEGSKA (reference sequence). Trimming took 6 bases from V and 10 from J; bases not matched to a gene: 5. DNA of the CDR3: TGCAGTGCCCCGGACAGGAGAGCTTTCTTT. Translating it yields CSAPDRRAFF.

Turning to this clone: Distinct nucleotide sequences in the sample also encode this CDR3. The rearrangement links TRBV12-3 or TRBV12-4 to TRBJ2-5; D gene unclear. V was pared by 3 bases and J by 1 base, with 6 bases between. CDR3 size: 13 residues. The CDR3 here is CASSFGGQETQYF. The CDR3 DNA is TGTGCCAGCAGTTTCGGCGGCCAAGAGACCCAGTACTTC.

This chain uses TRBV5-1 with TRBJ2-1; the match to TRBD2 covers 13 bases. Germline loops: CDR1 SGHRS, CDR2 YFSETQ. The V segment lost 6 bases and the J segment 1 base; nucleotides outside the gene matches: 10. The CDR3 length is 18 residues. The chain's CDR3 is CASTSGLAGEESYNEQFF. The CDR3 DNA reads TGCGCCAGCACCTCCGGACTAGCGGGAGAGGAATCCTACAATGAGCAGTTCTTC.

J is TRBJ1-2 and V is TRBV28; TRBD1 matches 7 bases. This CDR3 is 15 amino acids long. Germline V CDR1 and CDR2: MDHEN, SYDVKM. Trimming at V came to 0 bases and at J to 6 bases, leaving 7 bases not matched to a gene. The CDR3 nucleotides are TGTGCCAGCAGTTTATGGGGCCCACAGGGGAATGGCTACACCTTC. Encoded protein: CASSLWGPQGNGYTF.

V usage is TRBV19 and J usage is TRBJ1-2; no clear D gene. The CDR3 spans 15 residues. Trimming removed 7 bases from V and 0 bases from J, with 15 bases in between. Germline assignment: CDR1 LNHDA and CDR2 SQIVND (reference sequence). DNA of the CDR3: TGTGCCAGTACCTCTGATGCGAGAGCTAACTATGGCTACACCTTC. It codes for CASTSDARANYGYTF.

The chain uses TRBV7-8 and TRBJ1-2; 7 nucleotides align to TRBD1. V dropped 5 bases and J dropped 5; count of bases not matched to a gene: 8. This CDR3 spans 14 amino acids. Germline V gene sequence: CDR1 SGHVS, CDR2 FQNEAQ. The CDR3 DNA reads as TGTGCCAGCAGCCCCCAGACAGGGATATATGGCTACACCTTC. Protein sequence: CASSPQTGIYGYTF.

The chain has TRBV28 and TRBJ2-5, with 11 nucleotides matching TRBD1. V dropped 6 bases and J dropped 3; count of bases not matched to a gene: 9. Germline assignment: CDR1 MDHEN and CDR2 SYDVKM. This CDR3 is built from 16 residues. Written as DNA, the CDR3 is TGTGCCAGCAGCCCCCCCCCGGGACAGGGGGAAGAGACCCAGTACTTC. Translated, it gives CASSPPPGQGEETQYF.

This clone has more than one count but fewer than ten. J is TRBJ2-1 and V is TRBV6-4; 7 positions agree with TRBD2. The CDR3 is 14 amino acids. Germline assignment: CDR1 MRHNA and CDR2 SNTAGT. After removal of 0 bases from V and 4 bases from J, the junction contained 0 bases not matched to a gene. The CDR3 nucleotides are TGTGCCAGCAGTGACTCGGGGGGGTACAATGAGCAGTTCTTC. Protein sequence: CASSDSGGYNEQFF.

This rearrangement joins TRBV11-2 to TRBJ2-3; D possibly corresponds to TRBD1 (6 bases). This CDR3 is built from 16 residues. Germline CDR1 reads SGHAT; CDR2 reads FQNNGV. V was cut by 0 bases and J by 3 bases, with 13 bases left in between. This chain's CDR3 is CASSLDPGVGTDTQYF. The CDR3 DNA follows: TGTGCCAGCAGCTTAGACCCAGGGGTGGGAACAGATACGCAGTATTTT.

This chain connects TRBV21-1 to TRBJ2-2; the table gives TRBD1 as D, unverified against the DNA. TRBV21-1 is noted as a pseudogene. This CDR3 has 16 amino acids. The CDR3 DNA reads TGTGCCAGCAGCAAATCTGGGCAGGCTGACACCGGGGAGCTGTTTTTT. This translates into CASSKSGQADTGELFF.

The chain carries TRBV5-4 and TRBJ2-2; 13 nucleotides agree with TRBD2. Germline V CDR1 and CDR2: SGHNT, YYREEE (reference sequence). V dropped 5 bases and J dropped 1; count of bases not matched to a gene: 8. The CDR3 is made up of 18 amino acids. The chain's CDR3 is CASSPPGLAGLNTGELFF. CDR3 sequence (DNA): TGTGCCAGCAGTCCGCCGGGACTAGCGGGGCTGAACACCGGGGAGCTGTTTTTT.

This clone appeared a single time. In nucleotides, the CDR3 is TGTGCCAGCCGAGGGGGACGCAATCAGCCCCAGCATTTT. It yields the protein CASRGGRNQPQHF. The chain recombines TRBV19 with TRBJ1-5; TRBD1 might be the D (6 bases). Per germline, CDR1 LNHDA and CDR2 SQIVND (reference sequence). CDR3 length equals 13 residues. V was shortened by 9 bases and J by 2 bases, with 11 bases between the two germline ends.

V and J are TRBV28 and TRBJ1-2, with 7 bases identical to TRBD1. The CDR3 spans 13 residues. Germline-derived CDR1 and CDR2 are MDHEN and SYDVKM. The junction had 9 bases not matched to a gene; V was cut back by 7 bases and J by 7 bases. The CDR3 nucleotides are TGTGCCAGCAAATTAGGGGGCGAGACTGGCTACACCTTC. Its translation: CASKLGGETGYTF.

V and J are TRBV6-2 or TRBV6-3 and TRBJ1-1, with D possibly matching TRBD1 (5 bases). V was pared by 0 bases and J by 7 bases, with 9 bases between. There are 13 residues in the CDR3. CDR1 and CDR2 (germline): MNHEY, SVGEGT. CDR3 bases: TGTGCCAGCAGTTACTCCCTACAGGTTGAAGCTTTCTTT. Amino acids: CASSYSLQVEAFF.

This clone was counted a few times. This rearrangement joins TRBV5-4 to TRBJ1-2, with 9 nucleotides matching TRBD1. This CDR3 region has 15 residues. V gave up 3 bases and J gave up 5 bases; unmatched junction bases: 8. Germline V gene lookup returns CDR1 SGHNT and CDR2 YYREEE (reference sequence). CDR3 sequence reads: CASSSGQGVGYGYTF. The CDR3 DNA reads TGTGCCAGCAGCTCGGGACAGGGTGTGGGGTATGGCTACACCTTC. The whole variable domain, filled in from reference TRBV5-4 and TRBJ1-2, reads ETGVTQSPTHLIKTRGQQVTLRCSSQSGHNTVSWYQQALGQGPQFIFQYYREEENGRGNFPPRFSGLQFPNYSSELNVNALELDDSALYLCASSSGQGVGYGYTFGSGTRLTVV.

This chain uses TRBV12-3 or TRBV12-4 with TRBJ1-1; no firm D call. The length of the CDR3 is 12 residues. Trimming cost V 3 bases and J 8 bases, with 10 bases left between them. This chain's CDR3 is CASSFILAEAFF. CDR3 DNA: TGTGCCAGCAGTTTTATCTTGGCAGAAGCTTTCTTT.